The rows below give T cell receptor beta chains drawn from one sample of a study of blood T cell repertoires in COVID-19. This table comes from immunoSEQ multiplex PCR, and its TCRdb copy is limited to in-frame clones, with some not included. Of under 150,000 clones in the sample, over 75% were seen once. The material sequenced was peripheral blood. These receptors came from a man aged 50 or older with acute or convalescent COVID-19. Both conserved end residues are part of each CDR3. The D gene is left open where the match is weak. Expanded clones are given a class, and other clones once, few, many or no size at all.

length	size	V	J	D	DNA	CDR3
17	NA	TRBV5-1	TRBJ2-1	NA	TGCGCCAGCAGCTGGTGGAGGGGTACGGGGGCCTACAATGAGCAGTTCTTC	CASSWWRGTGAYNEQFF
16	once	TRBV30	TRBJ2-6	NA	TGTGCCTGGAGTCGGGACACCATCTCTGGGGCCAACGTCCTGACTTTC	CAWSRDTISGANVLTF
14	NA	TRBV5-1	TRBJ2-7	TRBD2	TGCGCCAGCAGACCAGCGGGAGGGCCGGGGGAGCAGTACTTC	CASRPAGGPGEQYF
12	NA	TRBV2	TRBJ2-3	NA	TGTGCCAGCAGGGAGGCCGCAGATACGCAGTATTTT	CASREAADTQYF
14	NA	TRBV30	TRBJ2-2	TRBD1	TGTGCCTGGAGGAACCAGGGGGCAGCCGGGGAGCTGTTTTTT	CAWRNQGAAGELFF
16	NA	TRBV5-4	TRBJ2-3	NA	TGTGCCAGCAGCCGAACCGACAGGCACCCCTCAGATACGCAGTATTTT	CASSRTDRHPSDTQYF
14	once	TRBV3-1/TRBV3-2	TRBJ2-7	TRBD2	TGTGCCAGCAGCCTTGGACTAGCGGCCTACGAGCAGTACTTC	CASSLGLAAYEQYF
14	NA	TRBV16	TRBJ2-2	TRBD1	TGTGCCAGCAGCCGACAGGGAAACACCGGGGAGCTGTTTTTT	CASSRQGNTGELFF
11	NA	TRBV19	TRBJ2-1	NA	TGTGCCAGTATAAGGGGATACGAGCAGTTCTTC	CASIRGYEQFF
16	NA	TRBV6-5	TRBJ1-2	TRBD1	TGTGCCAGCAGTTACGGCATCCCAGGGACAGACAGTGGCTACACCTTC	CASSYGIPGTDSGYTF
14	NA	TRBV19	TRBJ2-3	TRBD1	TGTGCCAGTAGTCGACAGGGGAAGTCAGATACGCAGTATTTT	CASSRQGKSDTQYF
15	NA	TRBV5-4	TRBJ2-7	TRBD2	TGTGCCAGCAGCTCTCTAGCGGGAGCCAACTACGAGCAGTACTTC	CASSSLAGANYEQYF
14	NA	TRBV10-3	TRBJ2-7	TRBD2	TGTGCCATCAGCGATACTAGCGCTTCCTACGAGCAGTACTTC	CAISDTSASYEQYF
16	NA	TRBV6-1	TRBJ1-2	TRBD1	TGTGCCAGCAGTGAAGGTCTAGGGGCAGGGGGCCTTGGCTACACCTTC	CASSEGLGAGGLGYTF
16	NA	TRBV18	TRBJ2-2	TRBD1	TGTGCCAGCTCATCGTTCTTAGACAGGGTAACCGGGGAGCTGTTTTTT	CASSSFLDRVTGELFF
14	NA	TRBV5-1	TRBJ1-4	NA	TGCGCCAGCAGCTTGGCCCAGGAGGGGGAAAAACTGTTTTTT	CASSLAQEGEKLFF
11	NA	TRBV7-9	TRBJ2-7	NA	TGTGCCAGCAGCGCGGCCGGCGAGCAGTACTTC	CASSAAGEQYF
14	NA	TRBV7-7	TRBJ2-1	TRBD2	TGTGCCAGCAGCTTAGTTAGGACTAGCATTGAGCAGTTCTTC	CASSLVRTSIEQFF
14	NA	TRBV19	TRBJ2-3	TRBD1	TGTGCCAGTAGGGACAGGGGGCAATCAAATACGCAGTATTTT	CASRDRGQSNTQYF
15	NA	TRBV19	TRBJ1-2	NA	TGTGCCAGTAGTATAGAGGGGGCAGGGAACTATGGCTACACCTTC	CASSIEGAGNYGYTF
15	NA	TRBV7-9	TRBJ1-2	TRBD1	TGTGCCAGCAGCTTAGAGACAGGGTGGACAGGAGGCTACACCTTC	CASSLETGWTGGYTF
15	NA	TRBV7-2	TRBJ2-1	TRBD2	TGTGCCAGCAGCCCCCAGCGGGAGGTCGTGAATGAGCAGTTCTTC	CASSPQREVVNEQFF
13	NA	TRBV5-4	TRBJ1-6	NA	TGTGCCAGCAGCTCACAGGGATCTTCACCCCTCCACTTT	CASSSQGSSPLHF
16	once	TRBV10-3	TRBJ1-3	TRBD1	TGTGCCATCAGCCCTTTCCAGGGGGCAGGGGGAAACACCATATATTTT	CAISPFQGAGGNTIYF
12	NA	TRBV7-2	TRBJ1-2	NA	TGTGCCAGCAGCTTAGTTTCGTATGGCTACACCTTC	CASSLVSYGYTF
12	NA	TRBV18	TRBJ1-1	NA	TGTGCCAGCTCACCGGGAGGATCCGAAGCTTTCTTT	CASSPGGSEAFF
14	NA	TRBV19	TRBJ1-1	TRBD1	TGTGCCTTGTACAGGGGGAGGATGAACACTGAAGCTTTCTTT	CALYRGRMNTEAFF
22	NA	TRBV5-1	TRBJ2-7	NA	TGCGCCAGCAGCTTCGGGGACAGGGGAATTTCGGGCGGGAGGGCTTCTTCCTACGAGCAGTACTTC	CASSFGDRGISGGRASSYEQYF
18	NA	TRBV3-1/TRBV3-2	TRBJ1-6	TRBD1	TGTGCCAGCAGCTCGTCGTTGGGACAGGGGAGTCGTAATTCACCCCTCCACTTT	CASSSSLGQGSRNSPLHF
16	NA	TRBV11-3	TRBJ2-5	TRBD2	TGTGCCAGCAGCTTAGTCCTTGGCGGGAGCGCAGAGACCCAGTACTTC	CASSLVLGGSAETQYF
14	NA	TRBV18	TRBJ2-7	TRBD1	TGTGCCAGCTCTTTGGACAGGGGACCCAACGAGCAGTACTTC	CASSLDRGPNEQYF
15	NA	TRBV7-2	TRBJ1-2	TRBD1	TGTGCCAGCAGCTTTCCGGGACAGCGTAGCTATGGCTACACCTTC	CASSFPGQRSYGYTF
13	NA	TRBV6-5	TRBJ1-2	TRBD1	TGTGCCAGCAGGGACAGGGGTTCCTATGGCTACACCTTC	CASRDRGSYGYTF
15	NA	TRBV6-5	TRBJ2-7	NA	TGTGCCAGCCGAACTCACAGGAGGGCCATAGGGGAGCAGTACTTC	CASRTHRRAIGEQYF
14	NA	TRBV15	TRBJ2-7	TRBD1	TGTGCCACCAGCAGGGACAGGGGGGCGGGCGAGCAGTACTTC	CATSRDRGAGEQYF
14	NA	TRBV7-2	TRBJ1-1	NA	TGTGCCAGCAGCCCAGGGAGGGGGAGCACTGAAGCTTTCTTT	CASSPGRGSTEAFF
15	once	TRBV3-1/TRBV3-2	TRBJ1-3	NA	TGTGCCAGCAGCGTAACAGGGACCTCTGGAAACACCATATATTTT	CASSVTGTSGNTIYF
13	NA	TRBV18	TRBJ2-7	NA	TGTGCCAGCTCACCACCCGGCTCCTACGAGCAGTACTTC	CASSPPGSYEQYF
17	NA	TRBV28	TRBJ2-2	NA	TGTGCCAGCAGTTTGGGGGGAGCGGCGGCACGGACCGGGGAGCTGTTTTTT	CASSLGGAAARTGELFF
14	NA	TRBV19	TRBJ2-7	TRBD1	TGTGCCTGCGGACAGGGGGCGATAGGGTACGAGCAGTACTTC	CACGQGAIGYEQYF
15	once	TRBV6-5	TRBJ2-5	TRBD1	TGTGCCAGCCGTCTCAGGGGGATCGGGGAAGAGACCCAGTACTTC	CASRLRGIGEETQYF
16	NA	TRBV7-8	TRBJ1-4	NA	TGTGCCAGCAACGTGCAAGGGGGGGGGACTAATGAAAAACTGTTTTTT	CASNVQGGGTNEKLFF
16	NA	TRBV9	TRBJ1-3	NA	TGTGCCAGCAGCTCATCTTACGGACAGCTAGGAAACACCATATATTTT	CASSSSYGQLGNTIYF
14	NA	TRBV19	TRBJ2-5	TRBD1	TGTGCCAGTAGTCAGCAGGGGGTATTAGAGACCCAGTACTTC	CASSQQGVLETQYF
15	few	TRBV2	TRBJ1-4	TRBD1	TGTGCCAGCAGGGGGGACAGGGGTTGGAAGGAAAAACTGTTTTTT	CASRGDRGWKEKLFF
13	NA	TRBV27	TRBJ2-7	NA	TGTGCCAGCAGTCCGGGGTGGTCCTACGAGCAGTACTTC	CASSPGWSYEQYF
14	NA	TRBV11-2	TRBJ2-5	TRBD1	TGTGCCAGCAGCTTTGGACAGGGAGTAGAGACCCAGTACTTC	CASSFGQGVETQYF
16	NA	TRBV11-2	TRBJ2-2	TRBD2	TGTGCCAGCAGCTTAGCCCTAGCGGCCAACACCGGGGAGCTGTTTTTT	CASSLALAANTGELFF
14	NA	TRBV9	TRBJ2-7	TRBD2	TGTGCCAGCAGCTTAAGCGGGACCTCCTACGAGCAGTACTTC	CASSLSGTSYEQYF
13	NA	TRBV24-1	TRBJ1-5	NA	TGTGCCACCAGTGATACAGGGAATCAGCCCCAGCATTTT	CATSDTGNQPQHF
15	NA	TRBV25-1	TRBJ1-4	TRBD1	TGTGCCAGCAGTGAAAACAGGGGAACTAATGAAAAACTGTTTTTT	CASSENRGTNEKLFF